The TCR beta chain described here comes from a study of blood T cell repertoires in COVID-19. Study-wide context: PBMCs, B-cell-depleted T cells, or T cells were the source of the cDNA or gDNA that made up the material.

The V gene's germline CDR1 is KGHSH and CDR2 LQKENI. The germline V and J ends were trimmed by 5 bases and 5 bases, with 18 bases remaining between them. The CDR3 runs to 15 residues. Sequenced by immunoSEQ multiplex PCR; TCRdb stores in-frame clones only, minus some. This repertoire shows 70,000 to 85,000 clones, 80% to 90% found once; its top ten account for roughly 40%. The chain joins TRBV18 to TRBJ1-1; D is perhaps TRBD1 (5 bases). The sample taken for sequencing was peripheral blood. This sequence originates from a man of 80 years or more with active or convalescent COVID-19. CDR3 loop: CASSSGSGGWTEAFF. The CDR3 DNA reads TGTGCCAGCTCATCCGGGTCGGGGGGGTGGACTGAAGCTTTCTTT.